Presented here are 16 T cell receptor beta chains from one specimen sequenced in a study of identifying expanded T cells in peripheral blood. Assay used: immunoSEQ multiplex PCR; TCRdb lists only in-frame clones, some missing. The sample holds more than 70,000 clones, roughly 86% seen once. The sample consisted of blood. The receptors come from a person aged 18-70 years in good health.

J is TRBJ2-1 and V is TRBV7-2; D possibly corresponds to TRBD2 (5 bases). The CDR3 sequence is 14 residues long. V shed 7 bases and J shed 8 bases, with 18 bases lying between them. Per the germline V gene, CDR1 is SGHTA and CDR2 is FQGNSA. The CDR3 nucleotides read TGTGCCAGCACGCTATTTTCCGGGGTAGATGAGCAGTTCTTC. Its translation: CASTLFSGVDEQFF.

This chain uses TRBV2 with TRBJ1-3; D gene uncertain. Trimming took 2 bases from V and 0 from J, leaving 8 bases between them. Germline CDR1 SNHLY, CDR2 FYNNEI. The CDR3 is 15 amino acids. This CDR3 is CASSERIHSGNTIYF. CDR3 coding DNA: TGTGCCAGCAGTGAACGGATTCACTCTGGAAACACCATATATTTT.

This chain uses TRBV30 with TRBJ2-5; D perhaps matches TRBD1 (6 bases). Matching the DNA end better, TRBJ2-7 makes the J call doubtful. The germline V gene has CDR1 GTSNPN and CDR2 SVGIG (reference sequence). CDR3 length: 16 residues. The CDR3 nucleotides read TGTGCCTGGAGTGTAAGTGCAGGGGTCCTGACCTACGAGCAGTACTTC. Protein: CAWSVSAGVLTYEQYF.

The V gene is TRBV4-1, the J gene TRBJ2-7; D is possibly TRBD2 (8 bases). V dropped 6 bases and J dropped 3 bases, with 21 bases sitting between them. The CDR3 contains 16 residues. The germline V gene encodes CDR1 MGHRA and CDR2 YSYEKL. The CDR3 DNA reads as TGCGCCAGCAGTCCGTACCTTAGCGGGGACAGCTACGAGCAGTACTTC. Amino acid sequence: CASSPYLSGDSYEQYF.

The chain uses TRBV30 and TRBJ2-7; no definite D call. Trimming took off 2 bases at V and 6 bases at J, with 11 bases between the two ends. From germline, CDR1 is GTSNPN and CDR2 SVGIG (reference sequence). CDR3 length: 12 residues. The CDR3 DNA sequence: TGTGCCTGGAGTTACAACTTACTCGAGCAGTACTTC. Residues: CAWSYNLLEQYF.

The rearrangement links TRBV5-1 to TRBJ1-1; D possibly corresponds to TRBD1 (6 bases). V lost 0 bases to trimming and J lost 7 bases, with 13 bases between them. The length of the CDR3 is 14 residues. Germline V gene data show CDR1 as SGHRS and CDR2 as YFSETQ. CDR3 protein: CASSLAQGRGEAFF. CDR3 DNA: TGCGCCAGCAGCTTGGCACAGGGAAGGGGTGAAGCTTTCTTT.

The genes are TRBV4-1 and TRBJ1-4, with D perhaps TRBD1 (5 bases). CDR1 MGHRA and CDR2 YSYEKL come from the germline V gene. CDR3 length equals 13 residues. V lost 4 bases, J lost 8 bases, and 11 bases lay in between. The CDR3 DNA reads TGCGCCAGCAGCCGAACTCAGGGAGAAAAACTGTTTTTT. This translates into CASSRTQGEKLFF.

This CDR3 reads CASSSGGYGYTF. The CDR3 DNA reads TGTGCCAGCAGCTCAGGGGGCTATGGCTACACCTTC. V usage is TRBV13 and J usage is TRBJ1-2; TRBD1 matches 7 bases. Germline V gene lookup returns CDR1 PRHDT and CDR2 FYEKMQ (reference sequence). The CDR3 extends over 12 amino acids. The V segment lost 4 bases and the J segment 4 bases; nucleotides outside the gene matches: 0.

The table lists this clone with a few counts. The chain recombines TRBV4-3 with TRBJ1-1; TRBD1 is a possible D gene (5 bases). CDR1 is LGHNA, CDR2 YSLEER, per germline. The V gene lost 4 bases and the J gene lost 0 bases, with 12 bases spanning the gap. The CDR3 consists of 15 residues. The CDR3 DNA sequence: TGCGCCAGCAGCCCTTCCCGGGGCATGAACACTGAAGCTTTCTTT. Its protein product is CASSPSRGMNTEAFF.

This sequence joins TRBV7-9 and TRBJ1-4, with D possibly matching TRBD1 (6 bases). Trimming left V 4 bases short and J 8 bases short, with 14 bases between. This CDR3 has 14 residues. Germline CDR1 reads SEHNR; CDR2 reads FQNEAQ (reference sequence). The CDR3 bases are TGTGCCAGCAGCTCACGACAGGCAGACGAAAAACTGTTTTTT. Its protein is CASSSRQADEKLFF. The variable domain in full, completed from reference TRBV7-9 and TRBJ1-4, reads DTGVSQNPRHKITKRGQNVTFRCDPISEHNRLYWYRQTLGQGPEFLTYFQNEAQLEKSRLLSDRFSAERPKGSFSTLEIQRTEQGDSAMYLCASSSRQADEKLFFGSGTQLSVL.

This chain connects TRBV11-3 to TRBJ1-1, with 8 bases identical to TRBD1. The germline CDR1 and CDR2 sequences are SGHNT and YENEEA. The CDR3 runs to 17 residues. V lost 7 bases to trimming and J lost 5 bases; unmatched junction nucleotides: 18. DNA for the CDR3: TGTGCCAGCAACCACATGGGACTCAGGGGGCTAGATACTGAAGCTTTCTTT. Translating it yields CASNHMGLRGLDTEAFF.

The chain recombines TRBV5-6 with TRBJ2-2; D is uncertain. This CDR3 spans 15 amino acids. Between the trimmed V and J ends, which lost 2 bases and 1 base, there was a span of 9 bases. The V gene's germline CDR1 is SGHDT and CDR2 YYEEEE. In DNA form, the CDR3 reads TGTGCCAGCAGCTTTGGTAAGGGGAACACCGGGGAGCTGTTTTTT. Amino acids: CASSFGKGNTGELFF.

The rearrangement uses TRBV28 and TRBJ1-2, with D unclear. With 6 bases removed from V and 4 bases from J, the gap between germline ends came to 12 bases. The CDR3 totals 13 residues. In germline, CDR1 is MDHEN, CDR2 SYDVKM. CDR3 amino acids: CASRPTELYGYTF. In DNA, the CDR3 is TGTGCCAGCAGGCCTACAGAACTCTATGGCTACACCTTC.

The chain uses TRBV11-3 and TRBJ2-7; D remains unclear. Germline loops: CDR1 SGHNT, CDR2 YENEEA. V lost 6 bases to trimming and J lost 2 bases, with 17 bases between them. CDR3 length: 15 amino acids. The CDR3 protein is CASRPRAGPTYEQYF. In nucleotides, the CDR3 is TGTGCCAGCAGACCGCGAGCAGGTCCTACCTACGAGCAGTACTTC.

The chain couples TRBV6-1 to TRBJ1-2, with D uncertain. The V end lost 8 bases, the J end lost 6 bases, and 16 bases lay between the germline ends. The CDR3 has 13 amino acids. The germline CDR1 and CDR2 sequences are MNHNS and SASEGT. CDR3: CASDRSAHNGYTF. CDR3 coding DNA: TGTGCCAGCGATCGGTCCGCGCACAATGGCTACACCTTC.

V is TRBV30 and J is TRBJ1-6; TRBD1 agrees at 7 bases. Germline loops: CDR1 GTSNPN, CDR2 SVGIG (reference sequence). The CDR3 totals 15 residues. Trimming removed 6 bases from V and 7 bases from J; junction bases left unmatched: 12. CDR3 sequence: CACLTGDLLNSPLHF. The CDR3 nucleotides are TGTGCCTGCCTAACAGGGGATTTGTTAAATTCACCCCTCCACTTT.